This passage covers 3 T cell receptor beta chains from one sample sequenced in a study of blood T cell repertoires in COVID-19. TCRdb's copy holds only in-frame clones and misses some; the assay was immunoSEQ multiplex PCR. The sample records a few hundred thousand clones, 86% being singletons. Sequencing input: peripheral blood. The receptors here all came from a woman in her seventies with COVID-19, enrolled during active disease.

This clone was seen once. The chain couples TRBV2 to TRBJ1-5, with D hard to call. Germline V lookup: CDR1 SNHLY, CDR2 FYNNEI. Trimming took 5 bases from V and 2 from J, leaving 13 bases between them. This CDR3 is built from 15 residues. DNA for the CDR3: TGTGCCAGCAGTCTCCGGGAAGGCGGCAATCAGCCCCAGCATTTT. It specifies CASSLREGGNQPQHF.

The chain links TRBV7-9 to TRBJ2-2; tentative D call: TRBD2 (6 bases). CDR1 and CDR2 from the germline V gene are SEHNR and FQNEAQ (reference sequence). With 8 bases removed from V and 6 bases from J, the gap between germline ends came to 10 bases. The CDR3 runs to 12 residues. This chain's CDR3 is CASFGGPGELFF. DNA for the CDR3: TGTGCCAGCTTTGGAGGGCCCGGGGAGCTGTTTTTT.

V usage is TRBV5-8 and J usage is TRBJ1-6; 8 nucleotides line up with TRBD1. CDR1 is SGHTS and CDR2 is YDEGEE in the germline V gene. The ends lost 3 bases at V and 8 bases at J; junction bases unmatched: 4. The CDR3 loop spans 14 amino acids. The CDR3 coding sequence is TGTGCCAGCAGCTGGACAGGGCAGGATTCACCCCTCCACTTT. Translated, it gives CASSWTGQDSPLHF.